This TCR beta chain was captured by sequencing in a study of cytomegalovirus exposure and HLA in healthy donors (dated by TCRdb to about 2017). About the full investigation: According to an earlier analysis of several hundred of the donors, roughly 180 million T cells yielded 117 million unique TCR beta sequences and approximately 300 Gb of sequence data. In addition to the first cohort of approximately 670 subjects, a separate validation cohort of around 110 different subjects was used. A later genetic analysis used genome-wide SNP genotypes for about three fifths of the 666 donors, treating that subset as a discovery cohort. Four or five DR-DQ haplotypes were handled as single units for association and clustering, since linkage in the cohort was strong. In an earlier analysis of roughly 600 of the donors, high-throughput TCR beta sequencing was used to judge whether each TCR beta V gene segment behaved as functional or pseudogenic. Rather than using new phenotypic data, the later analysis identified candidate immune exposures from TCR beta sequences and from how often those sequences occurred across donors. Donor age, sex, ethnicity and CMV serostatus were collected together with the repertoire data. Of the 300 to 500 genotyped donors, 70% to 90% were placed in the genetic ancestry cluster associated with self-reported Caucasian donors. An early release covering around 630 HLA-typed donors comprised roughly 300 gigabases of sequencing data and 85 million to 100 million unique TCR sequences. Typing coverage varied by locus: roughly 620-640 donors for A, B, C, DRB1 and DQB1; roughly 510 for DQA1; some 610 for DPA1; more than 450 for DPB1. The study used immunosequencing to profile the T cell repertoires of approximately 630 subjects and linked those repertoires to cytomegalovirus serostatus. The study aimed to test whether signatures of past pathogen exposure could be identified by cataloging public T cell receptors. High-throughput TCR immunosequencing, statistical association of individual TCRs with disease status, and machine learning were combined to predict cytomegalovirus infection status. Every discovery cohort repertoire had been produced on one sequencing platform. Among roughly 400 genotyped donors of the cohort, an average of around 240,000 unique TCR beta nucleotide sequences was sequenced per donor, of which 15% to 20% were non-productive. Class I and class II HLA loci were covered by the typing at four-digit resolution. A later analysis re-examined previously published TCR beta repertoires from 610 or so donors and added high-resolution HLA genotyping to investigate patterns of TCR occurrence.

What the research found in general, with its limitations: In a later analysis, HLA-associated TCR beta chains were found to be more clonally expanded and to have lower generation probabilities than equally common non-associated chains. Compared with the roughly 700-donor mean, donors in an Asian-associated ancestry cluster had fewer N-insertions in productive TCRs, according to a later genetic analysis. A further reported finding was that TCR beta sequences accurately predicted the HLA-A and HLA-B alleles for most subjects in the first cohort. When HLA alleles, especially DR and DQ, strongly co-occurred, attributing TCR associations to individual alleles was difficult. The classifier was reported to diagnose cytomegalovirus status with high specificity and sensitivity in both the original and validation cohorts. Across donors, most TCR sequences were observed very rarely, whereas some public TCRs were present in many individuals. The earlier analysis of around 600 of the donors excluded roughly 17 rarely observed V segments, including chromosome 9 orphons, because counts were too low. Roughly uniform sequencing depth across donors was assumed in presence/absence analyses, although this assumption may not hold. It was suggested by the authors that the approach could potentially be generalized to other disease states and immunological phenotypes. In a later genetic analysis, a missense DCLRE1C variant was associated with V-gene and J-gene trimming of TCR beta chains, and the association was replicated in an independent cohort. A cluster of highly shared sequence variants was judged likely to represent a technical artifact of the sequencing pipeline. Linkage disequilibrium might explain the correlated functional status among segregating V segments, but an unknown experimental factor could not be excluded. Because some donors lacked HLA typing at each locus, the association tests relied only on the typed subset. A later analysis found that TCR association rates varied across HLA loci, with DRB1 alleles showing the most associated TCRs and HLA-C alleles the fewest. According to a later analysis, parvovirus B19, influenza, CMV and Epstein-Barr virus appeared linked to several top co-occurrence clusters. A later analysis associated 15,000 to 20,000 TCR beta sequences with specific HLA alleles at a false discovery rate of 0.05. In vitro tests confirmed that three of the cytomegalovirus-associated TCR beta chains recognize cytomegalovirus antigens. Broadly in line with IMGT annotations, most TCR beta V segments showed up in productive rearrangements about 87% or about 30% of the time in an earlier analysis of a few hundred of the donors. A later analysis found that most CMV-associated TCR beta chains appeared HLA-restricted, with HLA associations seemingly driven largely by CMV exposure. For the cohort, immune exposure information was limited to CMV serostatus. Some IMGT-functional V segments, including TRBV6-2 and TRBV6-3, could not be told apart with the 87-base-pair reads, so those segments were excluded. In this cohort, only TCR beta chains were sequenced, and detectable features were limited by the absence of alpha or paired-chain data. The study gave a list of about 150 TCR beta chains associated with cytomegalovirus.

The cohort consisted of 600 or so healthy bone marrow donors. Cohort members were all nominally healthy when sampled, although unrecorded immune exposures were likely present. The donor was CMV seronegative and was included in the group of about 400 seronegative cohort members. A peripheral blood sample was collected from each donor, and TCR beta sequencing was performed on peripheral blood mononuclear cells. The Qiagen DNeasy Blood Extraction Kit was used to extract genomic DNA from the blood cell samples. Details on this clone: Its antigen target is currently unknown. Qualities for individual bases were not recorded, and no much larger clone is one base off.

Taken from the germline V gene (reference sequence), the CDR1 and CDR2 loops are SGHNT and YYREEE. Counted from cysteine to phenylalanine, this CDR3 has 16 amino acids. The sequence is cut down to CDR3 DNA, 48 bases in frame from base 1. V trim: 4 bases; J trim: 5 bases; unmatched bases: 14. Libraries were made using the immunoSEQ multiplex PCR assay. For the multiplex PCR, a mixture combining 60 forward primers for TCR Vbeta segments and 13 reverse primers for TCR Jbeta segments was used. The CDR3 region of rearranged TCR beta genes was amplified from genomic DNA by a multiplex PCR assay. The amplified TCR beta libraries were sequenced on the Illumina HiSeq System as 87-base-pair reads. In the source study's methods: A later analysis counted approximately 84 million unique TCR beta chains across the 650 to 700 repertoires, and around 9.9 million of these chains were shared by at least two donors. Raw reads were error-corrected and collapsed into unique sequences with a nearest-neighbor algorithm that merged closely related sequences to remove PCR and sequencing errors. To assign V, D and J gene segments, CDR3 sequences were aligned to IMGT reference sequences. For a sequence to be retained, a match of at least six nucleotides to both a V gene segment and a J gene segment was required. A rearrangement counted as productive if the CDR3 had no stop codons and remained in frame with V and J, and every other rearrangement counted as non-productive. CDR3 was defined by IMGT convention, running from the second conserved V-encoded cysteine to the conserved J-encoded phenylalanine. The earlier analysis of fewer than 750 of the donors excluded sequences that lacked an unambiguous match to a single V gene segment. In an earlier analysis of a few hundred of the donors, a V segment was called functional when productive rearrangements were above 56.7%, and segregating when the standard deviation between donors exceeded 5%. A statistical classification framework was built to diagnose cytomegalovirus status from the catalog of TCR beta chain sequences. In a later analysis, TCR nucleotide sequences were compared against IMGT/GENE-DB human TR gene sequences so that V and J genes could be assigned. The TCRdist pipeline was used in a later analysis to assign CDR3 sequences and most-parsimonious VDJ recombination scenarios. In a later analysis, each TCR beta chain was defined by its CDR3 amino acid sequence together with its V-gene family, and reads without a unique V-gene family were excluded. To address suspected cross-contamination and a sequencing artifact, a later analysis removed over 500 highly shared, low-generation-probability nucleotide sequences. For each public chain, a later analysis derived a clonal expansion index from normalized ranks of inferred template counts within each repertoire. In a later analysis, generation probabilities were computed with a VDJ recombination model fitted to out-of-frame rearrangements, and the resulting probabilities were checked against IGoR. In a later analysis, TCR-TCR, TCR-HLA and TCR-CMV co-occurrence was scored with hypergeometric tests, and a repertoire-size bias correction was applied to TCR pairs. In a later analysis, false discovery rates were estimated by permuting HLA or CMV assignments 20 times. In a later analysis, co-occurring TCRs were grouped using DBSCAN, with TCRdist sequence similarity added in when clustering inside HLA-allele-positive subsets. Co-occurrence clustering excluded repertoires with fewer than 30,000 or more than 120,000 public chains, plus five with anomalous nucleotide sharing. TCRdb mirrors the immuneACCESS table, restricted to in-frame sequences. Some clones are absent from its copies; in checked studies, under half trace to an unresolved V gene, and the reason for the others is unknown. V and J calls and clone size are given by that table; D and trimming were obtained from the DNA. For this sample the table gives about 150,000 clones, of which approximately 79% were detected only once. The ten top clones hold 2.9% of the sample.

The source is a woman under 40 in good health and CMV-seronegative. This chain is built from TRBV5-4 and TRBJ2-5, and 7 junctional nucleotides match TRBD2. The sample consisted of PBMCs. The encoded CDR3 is CASSVQKGGGGETQYF. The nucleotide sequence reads TGTGCCAGCAGCGTCCAAAAAGGCGGGGGTGGGGAGACCCAGTACTTC.